The present TCR beta chain was sequenced within a study of OX40 agonist ivuxolimab in advanced cancers. The CDR3 runs to 15 residues. With 6 bases clipped from V and 3 bases from J, the junction kept 9 bases outside the gene matches. The table came from immunoSEQ multiplex PCR; TCRdb's copy has only in-frame clones and leaves some out. The sample yields about 79,000 clones, approximately 88% seen once. The sequence came from an adult with an advanced solid tumor such as melanoma, head and neck, liver or kidney cancer. The sample was CD4+ or CD8+ T cells sorted from blood, taken in a trial of the OX40 agonist ivuxolimab. The rearrangement links TRBV23-1 to TRBJ2-5; 8 bases map to TRBD1. TRBV23-1 is flagged as an ORF with uncertain function. The CDR3 spells CASSPFRGREETQYF. CDR3 in DNA: TGCGCCAGCAGCCCCTTCAGGGGGCGGGAAGAGACCCAGTACTTC.